This TCR beta chain was recorded in a study of T cell responses to AZD1222 COVID-19 vaccine. Study-level findings and limits: At study baseline, merely five or six AZD1222 recipients were seropositive. Most donors were white British and more were female, and clonal diversity was possibly underestimated. Dominant CD4 TCR responses targeted spike regions 160-218 and 743-854. A reported finding is that nearly half of spike-specific TCRs target unmutated variant regions.

About this clone itself: Its antigen is unknown.

The repertoire was sequenced with immunoSEQ multiplex PCR; TCRdb's copy has only in-frame clones and lacks some. The sample shows under 150,000 clones, around 85% of them seen only once. The sample in question was peripheral blood, obtained on day 0 of AZD1222 vaccination. The clonotype comes from an adult in good health.

The CDR3 sequence is CASSQEKGPELYGYTF. The CDR3 DNA sequence: TGTGCCAGCAGCCAAGAGAAGGGGCCGGAGTTATATGGCTACACCTTC. This chain uses TRBV14 with TRBJ1-2, with a possible D match to TRBD1 (5 bases). This CDR3 has 16 amino acids. Per germline, CDR1 SGHDN and CDR2 FVKESK. The V and J ends lost 0 bases and 5 bases respectively, with 16 bases between them.